The table lists the clone carrying this TCR beta chain with a few counts. The antigen remains unidentified. The data were obtained in a study of molecular identifiers for immune sequencing clone quantification. Germline-derived CDR1 and CDR2 are MNHNS and SASEGT. The CDR3 covers 18 residues. V was trimmed by 2 bases and J by 2 bases, leaving 18 bases between them. MiXCR was run by TCRdb on the PCR reads, yielding one entry per CDR3 protein. The data contain more than 450,000 distinct CDR3 sequences, about 26% of them singletons. Study-level points and caveats: The share of molecules held by clones above 20 RNA copies was over 97% in effector cells and under 1% in naive cells. Jurkat TCR RNA that was spiked in from one cell was reportedly detectable among 950,000 to 1,000,000 naive cells.

This sequence was found in a human donor in good health. Some libraries in this study had Jurkat cell RNA spiked in. The genes are TRBV6-1 and TRBJ1-4; possible D gene TRBD1, 6 bases. Input material: naive CD8+ T cells from blood, with Jurkat cell RNA spiked in. Described subset: FACS-sorted CD8+CD4-CCR7+CD45RA+ naive T cells. The CDR3 coding sequence is TGTGCCAGCAGTGAAAATATTGGGGGCGCCCCGACTAATGAAAAACTGTTTTTT. Translated, it gives CASSENIGGAPTNEKLFF.